One and the same sample provided the 14 T cell receptor beta chains below, sequenced in a study of cytomegalovirus exposure and HLA in healthy donors (dated by TCRdb to about 2017). Library method: the immunoSEQ multiplex PCR assay. The immuneACCESS repertoire file appears here via TCRdb, limited to in-frame rearrangements. These files lack a portion of the clones; in checked studies, under half of the deficit traces to unresolved V genes, and the cause of the others is not known. The sample data list 250,000 to 400,000 clones, and approximately 85% of these were observed just once. Of the sample, around 0.96% falls within the top ten clones. Sequencing was performed on PBMCs. The receptors come from a man between 25 and 39 years old in good health and CMV-seronegative.

The chain combines TRBV2 with TRBJ2-3; 11 positions match TRBD2. The V segment lost 2 bases and the J segment 4 bases; nucleotides outside the gene matches: 8. Germline CDR1 is SNHLY and CDR2 is FYNNEI. The CDR3 sequence is 17 residues long. CDR3 in DNA: TGTGCCAGCAGTGAATTTAGCGGGGGGGCGGAGGCAGATACGCAGTATTTT. Its translation: CASSEFSGGAEADTQYF.

V usage is TRBV18 and J usage is TRBJ1-4; no reliable D call. The CDR3 has 13 amino acids. V lost 4 bases, J lost 7 bases, and 10 bases lay in between. Germline values: CDR1 KGHSH, CDR2 LQKENI. The CDR3 coding sequence is TGTGCCAGCTCACGAGGTATAAGTGAAAAACTGTTTTTT. As protein: CASSRGISEKLFF.

The genes are TRBV7-8 and TRBJ2-2; D gene unclear. Germline loops: CDR1 SGHVS, CDR2 FQNEAQ. This CDR3 contains 13 residues. Trimming stripped 3 bases from V and 4 bases from J, with 6 bases between. This CDR3 reads CASSFRSTGELFF. In DNA, the CDR3 is TGTGCCAGCAGCTTCCGGAGCACCGGGGAGCTGTTTTTT.

V usage is TRBV10-1 and J usage is TRBJ2-7; possible D gene TRBD2, 6 bases. In germline, CDR1 is WNHNN, CDR2 SYGVQD (reference sequence). This CDR3 comprises 14 residues. The germline V and J ends were trimmed by 0 bases and 4 bases, with 10 bases remaining between them. The CDR3 DNA sequence: TGCGCCAGCAGTGAGTCTGGACGGGAGTACGAGCAGTACTTC. It codes for CASSESGREYEQYF.

This clone was recorded only once. The chain recombines TRBV6-1 with TRBJ1-5, with a possible D match to TRBD1 (6 bases). CDR3 length: 15 amino acids. Trimming took 2 bases from V and 8 from J, leaving 16 bases between them. From germline, CDR1 is MNHNS and CDR2 SASEGT. As DNA, the CDR3 is TGTGCCAGCAGTGAACTCGGCAGGGGTGTGGAGCCCCAGCATTTT. This encodes CASSELGRGVEPQHF.

This chain uses TRBV7-9 with TRBJ1-2, with TRBD1 as a possible D gene (6 bases). V dropped 5 bases and J dropped 1 base, with 14 bases sitting between them. The CDR3 runs 15 residues. Looked up from germline, CDR1 is SEHNR and CDR2 is FQNEAQ (reference sequence). CDR3 region: CASSRLGGDNYGYTF. CDR3 nucleotide sequence: TGTGCCAGCAGCAGATTAGGGGGGGATAACTATGGCTACACCTTC.

The chain combines TRBV4-1 with TRBJ1-1; D not certain. Per germline, CDR1 MGHRA and CDR2 YSYEKL. The CDR3 loop spans 14 amino acids. Deletions cut 1 base from V and 0 bases from J, with 6 bases between. The CDR3 loop is CASSQGEVNTEAFF. DNA of the CDR3: TGCGCCAGCAGCCAAGGTGAGGTGAACACTGAAGCTTTCTTT.

This clone occurred once. The CDR3 loop is CASDSDNEQFF. CDR3 coding DNA: TGTGCCAGCGACAGCGACAATGAGCAGTTCTTC. V is TRBV9 and J is TRBJ2-1; the D gene is possibly TRBD1 (5 bases). Germline CDR1 is SGDLS and CDR2 is YYNGEE. V lost 7 bases to trimming and J lost 5 bases, with 7 bases between them. The CDR3 totals 11 residues.

The rearrangement uses TRBV28 and TRBJ1-3, with D possibly TRBD1 on 6 matching bases. Per germline, CDR1 MDHEN and CDR2 SYDVKM. This CDR3 comprises 17 residues. The V end lost 3 bases, the J end lost 1 base, and 16 bases lay between the germline ends. CDR3 amino acids: CASSFYWGGRSGNTIYF. CDR3 DNA sequence: TGTGCCAGCAGTTTCTACTGGGGGGGCCGGTCTGGAAACACCATATATTTT.

This clone was found a few times. The chain has TRBV6-5 and TRBJ1-6; TRBD1 agrees at 10 bases. This CDR3 has 15 residues. V was clipped by 5 bases and J by 7 bases; unmatched bases: 5. Germline V lookup: CDR1 MNHEY, CDR2 SVGAGI. The CDR3, as DNA: TGTGCCAGCAGTACAGACAGGGGGCTCAATTCACCCCTCCACTTT. It specifies CASSTDRGLNSPLHF.

The rearrangement links TRBV6-6 to TRBJ1-2; 9 bases agree with TRBD1. V lost 8 bases, J lost 8 bases, and 9 bases stayed unmatched. The V gene's germline CDR1 is MNHNY and CDR2 SVGAGI (reference sequence). This CDR3 comprises 13 residues. In DNA, the CDR3 is TGTGCCAGCTCTGGGGGACAGGGATACGGCTACACCTTC. Residues: CASSGGQGYGYTF.

V gene TRBV2 combines with J gene TRBJ1-2, with TRBD1 matching over 8 bases. From germline, CDR1 is SNHLY and CDR2 FYNNEI. The CDR3 is 15 residues long. J was trimmed by 7 bases and V by 5 bases; bases with no gene match: 12. The CDR3 DNA reads TGTGCCAGCAGTTCCTCCGGACAGGGATCCAGTGGCTACACCTTC. As protein: CASSSSGQGSSGYTF.

The chain combines TRBV4-3 with TRBJ2-1; TRBD2 matches at 10 bases. With V trimmed by 4 bases and J by 4 bases, 4 bases remained unmatched. This CDR3 is 15 amino acids long. CDR1 and CDR2 from the germline V gene are LGHNA and YSLEER. The CDR3 protein is CASSPGLAIYNEQFF. In nucleotides, the CDR3 is TGCGCCAGCAGCCCGGGACTAGCGATATACAATGAGCAGTTCTTC.

This chain connects TRBV30 to TRBJ1-2; no reliable D call. The CDR3 covers 11 residues. Germline values: CDR1 GTSNPN, CDR2 SVGIG (reference sequence). The V gene lost 3 bases and the J gene lost 8 bases, with 10 bases spanning the gap. The CDR3 region has the DNA TGTGCCTGGAGGGAGGCGGGAGGCTACACCTTC. Amino acid sequence: CAWREAGGYTF. Full variable domain (rest looked up from reference TRBV30 and TRBJ1-2): SQTIHQWPATLVQPVGSPLSLECTVEGTSNPNLYWYRQAAGRGLQLLFYSVGIGQISSEVPQNLSASRPQDRQFILSSKKLLLSDSGFYLCAWREAGGYTFGSGTRLTVV.